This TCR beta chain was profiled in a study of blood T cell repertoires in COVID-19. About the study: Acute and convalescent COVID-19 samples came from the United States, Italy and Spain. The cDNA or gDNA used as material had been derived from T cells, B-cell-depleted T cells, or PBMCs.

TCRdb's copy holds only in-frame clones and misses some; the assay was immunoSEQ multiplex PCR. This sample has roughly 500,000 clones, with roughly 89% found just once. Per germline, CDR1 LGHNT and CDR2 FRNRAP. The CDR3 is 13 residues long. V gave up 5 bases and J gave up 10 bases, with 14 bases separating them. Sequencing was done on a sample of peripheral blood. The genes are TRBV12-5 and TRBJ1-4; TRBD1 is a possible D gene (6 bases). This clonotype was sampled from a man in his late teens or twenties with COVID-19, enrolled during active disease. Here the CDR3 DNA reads TGTGCTAGTGGTGCAGGGGATGACGGAAAACTGTTTTTT. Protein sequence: CASGAGDDGKLFF.